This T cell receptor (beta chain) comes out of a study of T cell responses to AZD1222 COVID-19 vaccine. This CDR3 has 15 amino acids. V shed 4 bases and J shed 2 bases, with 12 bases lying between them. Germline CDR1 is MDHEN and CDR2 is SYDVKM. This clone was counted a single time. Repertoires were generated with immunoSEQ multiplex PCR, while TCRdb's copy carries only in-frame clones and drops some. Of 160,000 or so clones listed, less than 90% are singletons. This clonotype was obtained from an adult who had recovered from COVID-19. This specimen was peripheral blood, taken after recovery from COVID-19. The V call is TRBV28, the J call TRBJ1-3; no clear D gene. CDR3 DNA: TGTGCCAGCAGTTCGGCGGGAATCGCTGGAAACACCATATATTTT. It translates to CASSSAGIAGNTIYF.